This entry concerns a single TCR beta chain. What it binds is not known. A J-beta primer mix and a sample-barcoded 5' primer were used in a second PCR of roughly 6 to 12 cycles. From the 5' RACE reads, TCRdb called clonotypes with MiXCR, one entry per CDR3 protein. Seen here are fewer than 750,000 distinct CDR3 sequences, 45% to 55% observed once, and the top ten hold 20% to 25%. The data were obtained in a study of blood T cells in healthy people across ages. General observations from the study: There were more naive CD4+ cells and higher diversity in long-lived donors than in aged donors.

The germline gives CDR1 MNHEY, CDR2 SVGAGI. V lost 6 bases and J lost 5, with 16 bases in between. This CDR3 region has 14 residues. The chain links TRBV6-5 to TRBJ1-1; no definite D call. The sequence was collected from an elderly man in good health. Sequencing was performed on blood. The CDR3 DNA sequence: TGTGCCAGCAGCCCCGTCATAAGAGAAACTGAAGCTTTCTTT. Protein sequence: CASSPVIRETEAFF.